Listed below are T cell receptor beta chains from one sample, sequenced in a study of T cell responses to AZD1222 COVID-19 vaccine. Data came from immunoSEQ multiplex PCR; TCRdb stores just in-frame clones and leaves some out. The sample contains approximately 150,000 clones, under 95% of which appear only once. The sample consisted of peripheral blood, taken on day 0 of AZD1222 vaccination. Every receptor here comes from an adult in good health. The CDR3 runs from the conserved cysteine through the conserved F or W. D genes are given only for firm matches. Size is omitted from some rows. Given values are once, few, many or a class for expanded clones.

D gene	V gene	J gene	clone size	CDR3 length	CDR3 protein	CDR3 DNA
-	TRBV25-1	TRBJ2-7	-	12	CASSEGGAEQYF	TGTGCCAGCAGTGAGGGCGGCGCCGAGCAGTACTTC
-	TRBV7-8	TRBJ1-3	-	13	CASSERTGNTIYF	TGTGCCAGCAGTGAGAGGACAGGAAACACCATATATTTT
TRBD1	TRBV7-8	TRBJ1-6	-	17	CASSLRQGASYNSPLHF	TGTGCCAGCAGCCTCCGACAGGGGGCATCCTATAATTCACCCCTCCACTTT
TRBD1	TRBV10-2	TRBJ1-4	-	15	CASSESWDRGEKLFF	TGCGCCAGCAGTGAGTCATGGGACAGGGGGGAAAAACTGTTTTTT
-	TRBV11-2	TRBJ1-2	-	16	CASSLDDGTGHGGYTF	TGTGCCAGCAGCTTAGATGATGGTACAGGACACGGCGGCTACACCTTC
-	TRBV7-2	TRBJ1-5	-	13	CASSLAGDQPQHF	TGTGCCAGCAGCTTAGCAGGGGATCAGCCCCAGCATTTT
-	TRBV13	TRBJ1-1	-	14	CASSSPMGLAEAFF	TGTGCCAGCAGCTCGCCAATGGGACTAGCTGAAGCTTTCTTT
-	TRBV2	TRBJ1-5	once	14	CASSDGLRNQPQHF	TGTGCCAGCAGTGACGGTTTACGGAATCAGCCCCAGCATTTT
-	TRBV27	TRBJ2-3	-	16	CASSPALAPGPDTQYF	TGTGCCAGCAGTCCGGCCCTAGCGCCAGGACCAGATACGCAGTATTTT
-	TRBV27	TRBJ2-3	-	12	CASSTGEATQYF	TGTGCCAGCAGTACGGGAGAGGCCACGCAGTATTTT
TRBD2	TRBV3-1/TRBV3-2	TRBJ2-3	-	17	CASSQVILAGFTDTQYF	TGTGCCAGCAGCCAAGTGATCCTAGCGGGGTTCACAGATACGCAGTATTTT
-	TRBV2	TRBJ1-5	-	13	CASSESPNQPQHF	TGTGCCAGCAGTGAATCGCCCAATCAGCCCCAGCATTTT
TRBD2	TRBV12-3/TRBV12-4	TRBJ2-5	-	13	CASSLVGGETQYF	TGTGCCAGCAGTTTAGTGGGAGGGGAGACCCAGTACTTC